The 28 T cell receptor beta chains reported below all come from one sample, sequenced in a study of regulatory T cells in long-lasting Graves disease. Construction of the TCR beta libraries employed iRepertoire HTBI primers in conjunction with Arm-PCR of CDR3 regions. TCRdb used MiXCR to reprocess the multiplex PCR reads, holding one entry per CDR3 protein. The sample has around 500,000 distinct CDR3 sequences; about 13% are singletons. Documented time point: newly diagnosed GD, antithyroid drugs for less than 3 months. Extracted PBMC RNA gave rise to the TCR library. This same sample was also taken into another study, of T cells in Graves' hyperthyroidism and ophthalmopathy.

The sample was peripheral blood mononuclear cells (PBMCs), taken at new diagnosis, from a patient treated with antithyroid drugs. The receptors come from a man aged 25 to 40 with Graves disease.

This clonotype was seen a few times. A much bigger clone sits one base away, suggesting this may be a read error. This rearrangement joins TRBV20-1 to TRBJ2-6, with D uncertain. CDR1 is DFQATT, CDR2 SNEGSKA, per germline (reference sequence). V was pared by 3 bases and J by 0 bases, with 9 bases between. This CDR3 is built from 15 residues. For the CDR3, the DNA is TGCAGTGCTAGCCGGGCAGTCTCTGGGGCCAACGTCCTGACTTTC. Protein: CSASRAVSGANVLTF.

This clonotype was counted many times. Here the CDR3 reads CASGLDKGRWSYEQYF. Written as DNA, the CDR3 is TGTGCTAGTGGTTTGGATAAGGGTAGATGGTCCTACGAGCAGTACTTC. The V call is TRBV12-5, the J call TRBJ2-7; the D is unclear. V was trimmed by 1 base and J by 1 base, leaving 14 bases between them. The CDR3 extends over 16 amino acids. Per germline, CDR1 LGHNT and CDR2 FRNRAP.

The chain uses TRBV15 and TRBJ2-3; 10 nucleotides agree with TRBD2. There are 18 residues in the CDR3. Trimming at V came to 0 bases and at J to 4 bases, leaving 10 bases not matched to a gene. The germline gives CDR1 LNHNV, CDR2 YYDKDF (reference sequence). In DNA form, the CDR3 reads TGTGCCACCAGCAGAGATTCCCCCCGGACTAGCGGATCAGATACGCAGTATTTT. This sequence encodes CATSRDSPRTSGSDTQYF. The full variable domain, in which reference TRBV15 and TRBJ2-3 provide the parts outside the CDR3, is DAMVIQNPRYQVTQFGKPVTLSCSQTLNHNVMYWYQQKSSQAPKLLFHYYDKDFNNEADTPDNFQSRRPNTSFCFLDIRSPGLGDTAMYLCATSRDSPRTSGSDTQYFGPGTRLTVL.

This clonotype was detected ten times or more. The chain is built from TRBV12-3 or TRBV12-4 and TRBJ2-1; possible D gene TRBD2, 6 bases. This CDR3 has 14 residues. The V end lost 5 bases, the J end lost 8 bases, and 16 bases lay between the germline ends. DNA for the CDR3: TGTGCCAGCAGTGCCCCGCCCAGGGAGGATGAGCAGTTCTTC. This translates into CASSAPPREDEQFF.

This clonotype was observed a few times. This chain joins TRBV29-1 and TRBJ1-1; tentatively, D is TRBD1 (5 bases). Trimming removed 8 bases at V and 1 base at J, with 14 bases between. Germline-derived CDR1 and CDR2 are SQVTM and ANQGSEA. The CDR3 has 13 residues. CDR3 loop: CSTRRDRNTEAFF. CDR3 bases: TGCAGCACTAGACGGGACCGGAACACTGAAGCTTTCTTT.

This clonotype appeared many times. J is TRBJ2-1 and V is TRBV15, with 10 bases identical to TRBD1. Unmatched junction bases numbered 1, after V lost 0 bases and J lost 8 bases. Germline V gene sequence: CDR1 LNHNV, CDR2 YYDKDF (reference sequence). The CDR3 spans 14 residues. DNA for the CDR3: TGTGCCACCAGCAGAGAAGGGACAGGGGATGAGCAGTTCTTC. Amino acids: CATSREGTGDEQFF.

The rearrangement uses TRBV19 and TRBJ1-1; no clear D. Between the trimmed V and J ends, which lost 1 base and 0 bases, there was a span of 9 bases. This CDR3 contains 15 residues. Germline CDR1 LNHDA, CDR2 SQIVND (reference sequence). The CDR3 loop is CASSIGGSLNTEAFF. CDR3 in DNA: TGTGCCAGTAGTATAGGTGGAAGTTTGAACACTGAAGCTTTCTTT.

This clonotype was picked up many times. The chain joins TRBV7-9 to TRBJ1-1; TRBD1 aligns across 7 bases. Trimming removed 5 bases from V and 1 base from J; junction bases left unmatched: 16. CDR3 length: 18 residues. CDR1 is SEHNR, CDR2 FQNEAQ, per germline (reference sequence). The CDR3: CASSASGTESSGNTEAFF. In DNA form, the CDR3 reads TGTGCCAGCAGCGCTTCCGGGACAGAGTCCTCCGGGAACACTGAAGCTTTCTTT.

This clonotype has a count of ten or more. The gene calls are TRBV7-9 and TRBJ2-5; D not certain. Deletions cut 5 bases from V and 3 bases from J, with 13 bases between. The CDR3 totals 14 residues. CDR1 is SEHNR and CDR2 is FQNEAQ in the germline V gene (reference sequence). The CDR3 region is CASSISRSEETQYF. The CDR3 nucleotides are TGTGCCAGCAGCATATCGCGGTCGGAAGAGACCCAGTACTTC.

This clonotype has a count of ten or more. The CDR3 spells CASSEERVGTEAFF. CDR3 sequence (DNA): TGTGCCAGCAGTGAAGAGAGAGTTGGAACTGAAGCTTTCTTT. The V and J genes are TRBV2 and TRBJ1-1; D ambiguous. This CDR3 spans 14 amino acids. V lost 1 base and J 5 bases, leaving 11 bases between the germline ends. Per germline, CDR1 SNHLY and CDR2 FYNNEI. The complete variable domain, with remaining parts taken from reference TRBV2 and TRBJ1-1, reads EPEVTQTPSHQVTQMGQEVILRCVPISNHLYFYWYRQILGQKVEFLVSFYNNEISEKSEIFDDQFSVERPDGSNFTLKIRSTKLEDSAMYFCASSEERVGTEAFFGQGTRLTVV.

This clonotype was seen a few times. The chain combines TRBV12-3 or TRBV12-4 with TRBJ2-1, with 8 nucleotides matching TRBD2. J lost 7 bases, V lost 5 bases, and 16 bases had no gene match. The CDR3 extends over 17 amino acids. CDR3 sequence: CASSRYPAFAGGNEQFF. CDR3 DNA sequence: TGTGCCAGCAGTCGATACCCCGCGTTCGCGGGAGGAAATGAGCAGTTCTTC.

This clonotype has a count of ten or more. This chain connects TRBV30 to TRBJ1-1, with D maybe TRBD1 (5 bases). CDR1 and CDR2 (germline): GTSNPN, SVGIG (reference sequence). Trimming left V 4 bases short and J 4 bases short, with 13 bases between. The CDR3 runs to 13 residues. CDR3 nucleotide sequence: TGTGCCTGGAATAAGGCCGGGACCACTGAAGCTTTCTTT. Translation gives CAWNKAGTTEAFF.

The rearrangement joins TRBV6-1 to TRBJ2-3, with 14 bases fitting TRBD2. Per the germline V gene, CDR1 is MNHNS and CDR2 is SASEGT. Germline trimming cut 6 bases from V and 3 bases from J; bases unmatched to any gene: 2. This CDR3 spans 15 amino acids. The CDR3 DNA sequence: TGTGCCAGCAGGGGGACTAGCGGGAGAACAGATACGCAGTATTTT. Translated: CASRGTSGRTDTQYF.

This clonotype came up a few times. The chain links TRBV5-1 to TRBJ2-2, with D perhaps matching TRBD1 (5 bases). The germline V gene encodes CDR1 SGHRS and CDR2 YFSETQ. The V end was cut by 2 bases, the J end by 2 bases, with 13 bases between. There are 16 residues in the CDR3. CDR3 loop: CASSFESGQNTGELFF. The CDR3 DNA sequence: TGCGCCAGCAGCTTCGAGTCCGGACAAAACACCGGGGAGCTGTTTTTT.

Of note for this clonotype: It may be a read error: a sequence one base away is much more abundant. The J gene is TRBJ2-7, the V gene TRBV9; a possible D gene is TRBD2 (6 bases). The CDR3 extends over 14 amino acids. Germline CDR1 SGDLS, CDR2 YYNGEE. CDR3 coding DNA: TGTGCCGGCAGCTTAGGAGGGGTAGCGATGGAGCAGTACTTC. It yields the protein CAGSLGGVAMEQYF.

This clonotype showed up many times. The genes are TRBV7-9 and TRBJ1-2, with D possibly matching TRBD1 (6 bases). This CDR3 spans 11 amino acids. Germline V CDR1 and CDR2: SEHNR, FQNEAQ (reference sequence). V lost 8 bases to trimming and J lost 5 bases, with 9 bases between them. Here the CDR3 reads CASPGAYGYTF. CDR3 coding DNA: TGTGCCAGCCCAGGGGCGTATGGCTACACCTTC.

This chain links TRBV11-2 with TRBJ2-7; unclear D gene. Trimming cost V 1 base and J 2 bases, with 9 bases left between them. Looked up from germline, CDR1 is SGHAT and CDR2 is FQNNGV. The CDR3 spans 14 residues. CDR3 loop: CASSLGQSPYEQYF. The DNA for the CDR3 is TGTGCCAGCAGCTTAGGTCAGTCCCCCTACGAGCAGTACTTC. Full variable domain (rest looked up from reference TRBV11-2 and TRBJ2-7): EAGVAQSPRYKIIEKRQSVAFWCNPISGHATLYWYQQILGQGPKLLIQFQNNGVVDDSQLPKDRFSAERLKGVDSTLKIQPAKLEDSAVYLCASSLGQSPYEQYFGPGTRLTVT.

For the CDR3, the DNA is TGCGCCAGCAGCCAGGGGGCAGTCCGCGAGACCCAGTACTTC. Amino acid sequence: CASSQGAVRETQYF. The J gene is TRBJ2-5, the V gene TRBV5-1; 8 bases are shared with TRBD1. CDR3 length: 14 residues. The germline gives CDR1 SGHRS, CDR2 YFSETQ. Losses at the gene ends were 4 bases for V and 5 bases for J; bases not matched to a gene: 7.

The table lists this clonotype with many counts. The chain links TRBV18 to TRBJ2-7, with D uncertain. Germline CDR1 is KGHSH and CDR2 is LQKENI. V was pared by 5 bases and J by 7 bases, with 9 bases between. This CDR3 has 11 residues. CDR3 region: CASSLGEEQYF. CDR3 nucleotide sequence: TGTGCCAGCTCATTGGGCGAAGAGCAGTACTTC.

This clonotype was seen many times. This CDR3 reads CASSPVTGYEQYF. CDR3 DNA sequence: TGTGCCAGCAGCCCCGTGACAGGGTACGAGCAGTACTTC. The chain recombines TRBV7-9 with TRBJ2-7, with 7 bases fitting TRBD1. V was clipped by 5 bases and J by 4 bases; unmatched bases: 5. Germline V gene sequence: CDR1 SEHNR, CDR2 FQNEAQ (reference sequence). This CDR3 is 13 amino acids long.

At least ten counts were recorded for this clonotype. This chain connects TRBV20-1 to TRBJ2-3, with D perhaps TRBD1 or TRBD2 (6 bases each). This CDR3 region has 15 residues. V was pared by 1 base and J by 5 bases, with 16 bases between. The germline V gene encodes CDR1 DFQATT and CDR2 SNEGSKA (reference sequence). This CDR3 is CSARAQGGTGDTQYF. The DNA of the CDR3 is TGCAGTGCTAGAGCCCAAGGGGGGACGGGAGATACGCAGTATTTT.

In this sample, this clonotype turned up many times. The chain couples TRBV18 to TRBJ2-1, with a tentative D call TRBD2 (6 bases). This CDR3 region has 13 residues. Trimming removed 3 bases at V and 6 bases at J, with 9 bases between. The germline V gene has CDR1 KGHSH and CDR2 LQKENI. CDR3 DNA sequence: TGTGCCAGCTCACCGCTGGAGGGCAATGAGCAGTTCTTC. Amino acids: CASSPLEGNEQFF.

This clonotype has a count of ten or more. CDR3 loop: CASSLALRTRVNEQFF. The CDR3 DNA reads as TGTGCCAGCAGTTTAGCGCTCCGGACTAGGGTCAATGAGCAGTTCTTC. The chain links TRBV12-3 or TRBV12-4 to TRBJ2-1; 7 bases agree with TRBD2. The CDR3 consists of 16 residues. With V trimmed by 0 bases and J by 6 bases, 8 bases remained unmatched.

A word on this clonotype: A much larger clonotype is one base distant, so this may be a read error. This chain links TRBV7-9 with TRBJ2-1, with D possibly matching TRBD1 (6 bases). Germline lookup yields CDR1 SEHNR and CDR2 FQNEAQ (reference sequence). The CDR3 length is 17 residues. V was trimmed by 9 bases and J by 2 bases, leaving 23 bases between them. CDR3 region: CARSALRWDMTYNEQFF. CDR3 in DNA: TGTGCCAGAAGCGCTCTTAGGTGGGACATGACCTACAATGAGCAGTTCTTC.

This clonotype was seen ten or more times. The V gene is TRBV7-3, the J gene TRBJ1-2; D gene ambiguous. Between the trimmed V and J ends, which lost 0 bases and 6 bases, there was a span of 14 bases. The germline gives CDR1 SGHTA, CDR2 FQGTGA. This CDR3 has 15 amino acids. The DNA of the CDR3 is TGTGCCAGCAGCTTAACTACGAGGGATGCCCATGGCTACACCTTC. Encoded protein: CASSLTTRDAHGYTF.

The V and J genes are TRBV7-2 and TRBJ2-2; 7 bases are a match to TRBD1. With V trimmed by 5 bases and J by 2 bases, 8 bases remained unmatched. This CDR3 comprises 16 residues. Germline CDR1 and CDR2: SGHTA and FQGNSA. DNA of the CDR3: TGTGCCAGCAGCACGCTACAGGGGCCAAACACCGGGGAGCTGTTTTTT. It encodes CASSTLQGPNTGELFF.

The rearrangement uses TRBV25-1 and TRBJ2-5, with TRBD1 identical over 8 bases. The CDR3 loop spans 14 amino acids. J gave up 4 bases and V 0 bases, and 1 base lay outside the gene matches. In germline, CDR1 is MGHDK, CDR2 SYGVNS. The CDR3 here is CASSEYQGAETQYF. In nucleotides, the CDR3 is TGTGCCAGCAGTGAATATCAGGGGGCAGAGACCCAGTACTTC.

This clonotype was found a few times. The V gene is TRBV20-1, the J gene TRBJ2-1; a weak D match, TRBD2 (6 bases). Germline values: CDR1 DFQATT, CDR2 SNEGSKA (reference sequence). V dropped 0 bases and J dropped 0 bases, with 21 bases sitting between them. The CDR3 length is 19 residues. Here the CDR3 DNA reads TGCAGTGCTAGAGATCTCAGGGTGGCGGGACGCCGCTCCTACAATGAGCAGTTCTTC. Amino acid sequence: CSARDLRVAGRRSYNEQFF.